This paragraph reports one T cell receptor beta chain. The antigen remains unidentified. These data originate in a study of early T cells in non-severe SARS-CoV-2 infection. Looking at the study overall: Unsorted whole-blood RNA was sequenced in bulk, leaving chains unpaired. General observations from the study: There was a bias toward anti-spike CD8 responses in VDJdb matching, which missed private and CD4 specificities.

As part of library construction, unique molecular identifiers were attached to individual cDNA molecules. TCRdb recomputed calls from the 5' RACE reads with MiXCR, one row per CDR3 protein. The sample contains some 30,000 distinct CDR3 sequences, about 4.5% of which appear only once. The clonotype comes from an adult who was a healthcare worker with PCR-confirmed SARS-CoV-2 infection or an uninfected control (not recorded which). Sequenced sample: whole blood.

The CDR3 bases are TGTGCCAGCAGTCCCCCCCACGACGGGATCTCCTACAATGAGCAGTTCTTC. Residues: CASSPPHDGISYNEQFF. The gene calls are TRBV12-3 or TRBV12-4 and TRBJ2-1, with D possibly TRBD2 on 5 matching bases. The CDR3 totals 17 residues. Trimming removed 5 bases from V and 0 bases from J, with 17 bases in between.